This T cell receptor beta chain stems from a study of regulatory T cells in long-lasting Graves disease (dated by TCRdb to the early 2020s). Study-wide context: Persistent Graves' disease meant more than 5 years of antithyroid drug treatment with TSH receptor autoantibodies that stayed positive. Patients with persistent Graves' disease were compared with patients with newly diagnosed Graves' disease using TCR sequencing and RNA sequencing of peripheral blood. The study was conducted in China and was registered as a clinical trial. TCR sequencing covered around 13 persistent and 20 newly diagnosed Graves' disease patients, 33 samples in total. In the clinical cohort, patients with persistent Graves' disease had used antithyroid drugs for an average of around 10 years. General findings and caveats noted by the study authors: A larger number of public clonotypes was shared among persistent patients (approximately 3,000) than among newly diagnosed patients (roughly 970). Sequencing and analysis were restricted to the TCR beta chain. Peripheral blood alone was examined, since thyroid tissue, which constituted the primary lesion, could not be accessed. As a limitation, the authors acknowledged that the small sample size may reduce accuracy. Lower TCR Shannon entropy and fewer highly expanded clones were observed in persistent Graves' disease patients than in newly diagnosed patients, which suggested clonal expansion. TRBV28, TRBJ1-2 and TRBJ2-5 were preferentially used in persistent disease, while TRBV20-1 and TRBJ2-1 were favored in newly diagnosed disease.

The germline V gene (reference sequence) sets CDR1 to DFQATT and CDR2 to SNEGSKA. From the cysteine up to the phenylalanine, the CDR3 has a length of 15 residues. Of all the DNA, just the CDR3 is kept, 45 bases in frame from base 1. V sheds 3 bases and J sheds 2 bases, leaving 14 bases between their ends. Read against the paper, the sample's time point label means: persistent/refractory GD, antithyroid drugs over 5 years with positive TRAb. For both TCR sequencing and RNA sequencing, RNA was extracted from PBMCs using TRIzol. The diagnosis of Graves' disease was made according to American Thyroid Association guidelines. Recruitment of patients was carried out at an endocrinology department in Xi'an, China. Each patient gave about 10 milliliters of peripheral blood, collected in an EDTA anticoagulant tube. PBMCs were isolated by Ficoll Paque Plus density gradient separation without further T cell sorting. An Agilent 2100 Bioanalyzer and agarose gel were used to assess RNA quality, and a NanoDrop 2000 was used to measure RNA concentration.

This clonotype turned up a few times. No cognate antigen has been identified for it. The record has no base qualities; no much larger clone is one base away. Library generation was performed with multiplex PCR. The sequencer was an Illumina HiSeq 4000. CDR3 regions were amplified by Arm-PCR with iRepertoire HTBI primers to construct TCR beta libraries. PCR products were gel purified before sequencing. The study's processing was this. A total of around 59 TRBV and some 15 TRBJ segments were identified across samples and were used for gene usage analysis of CDR3 amino acid clonotypes. COPE and FqMerger were used to merge the filtered high-quality paired reads into contigs. BLAST was used to align contigs to the IMGT TRBV, TRBD and TRBJ reference genes, and CDR3 was defined following IMGT. Clonotypes above 0.1% frequency were classified as highly expanded clones. Shannon entropy served as the measure of repertoire diversity, while the Gini coefficient captured V-J evenness. A clonotype found in more than one individual was treated as public. TCRdb reprocessed the public reads (quality trimming at Q25 with fastp, clone calling with MiXCR) and kept in-frame beta chains. CDR3 protein sequences are deduplicated, and each keeps its most common genes and DNA. The V and J calls and clone size are TCRdb's, not the authors'. Counted in this sample were 600,000 to 800,000 distinct CDR3 sequences; approximately 29% of them appeared once. The leading ten clones occupy about two fifths of the sample.

The clonotype was recovered from a female donor with Graves disease. The starting material was peripheral blood mononuclear cells (PBMCs), obtained when the disease was refractory, from a patient treated with antithyroid drugs. The rearrangement joined TRBV20-1 to TRBJ1-5, with the D segment identity uncertain. The nucleotides are TGCAGTGCTAGTAGCCCGAGTTTGGGCAATCAGCCCCAGCATTTT. This sequence encodes CSASSPSLGNQPQHF.